This T cell receptor (beta chain) was documented in a study of early T cells in non-severe SARS-CoV-2 infection. Study at large: Sequencing targeted bulk RNA from unsorted whole blood, leaving chains unpaired.

The V gene's germline CDR1 is SQVTM and CDR2 ANQGSEA. This CDR3 has 11 residues. Between the trimmed V and J ends, which lost 4 bases and 8 bases, there was a span of 9 bases. Unique molecular identifiers were added to individual cDNA molecules. TCRdb passed the 5' RACE reads through MiXCR, listing each CDR3 protein once. The repertoire has approximately 65,000 distinct CDR3 sequences, under 13% of them found once; the top ten carry around 5.8%. This clonotype was found a few times. The antigen is unknown. Findings and limits, study-wide: Anti-spike CD8 responses were favored in VDJdb matching, and private and CD4 specificities were missed.

This sequence was found in an adult who was a healthcare worker with PCR-confirmed SARS-CoV-2 infection or an uninfected control (not recorded which). The rearrangement joins TRBV29-1 to TRBJ2-4; the D is unclear. Source material: whole blood. CDR3 protein: CSVVEVDIQYF. As DNA, the CDR3 is TGCAGCGTTGTGGAAGTGGACATTCAGTACTTC. Full variable domain (missing parts from reference TRBV29-1 and TRBJ2-4): SAVISQKPSRDICQRGTSLTIQCQVDSQVTMMFWYRQQPGQSLTLIATANQGSEATYESGFVIDKFPISRPNLTFSTLTVSNMSPEDSSIYLCSVVEVDIQYFGAGTRLSVL.